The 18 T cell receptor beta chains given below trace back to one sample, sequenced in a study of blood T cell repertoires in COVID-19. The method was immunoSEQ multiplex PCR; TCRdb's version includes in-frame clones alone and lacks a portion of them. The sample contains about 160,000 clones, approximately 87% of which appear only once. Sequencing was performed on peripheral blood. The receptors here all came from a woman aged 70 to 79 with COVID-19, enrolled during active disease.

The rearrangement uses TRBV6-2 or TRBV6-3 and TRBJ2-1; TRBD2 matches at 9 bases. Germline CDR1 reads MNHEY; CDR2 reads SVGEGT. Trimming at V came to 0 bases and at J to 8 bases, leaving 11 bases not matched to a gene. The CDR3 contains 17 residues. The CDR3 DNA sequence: TGTGCCAGCAGTTACTCACCCGCGGGGGGGCTATACGATGAGCAGTTCTTC. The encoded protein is CASSYSPAGGLYDEQFF.

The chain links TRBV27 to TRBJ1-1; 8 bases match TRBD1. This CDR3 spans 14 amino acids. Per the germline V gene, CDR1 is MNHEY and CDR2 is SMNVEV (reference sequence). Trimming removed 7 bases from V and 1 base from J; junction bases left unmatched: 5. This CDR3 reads CASIQGQENTEAFF. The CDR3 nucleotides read TGTGCCAGCATACAGGGACAGGAGAACACTGAAGCTTTCTTT.

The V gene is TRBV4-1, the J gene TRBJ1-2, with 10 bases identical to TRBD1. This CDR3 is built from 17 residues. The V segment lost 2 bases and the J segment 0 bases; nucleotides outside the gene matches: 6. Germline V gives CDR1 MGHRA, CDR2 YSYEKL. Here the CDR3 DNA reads TGCGCCAGCAGCCAAAGGGGACAGGGGACTACTAACTATGGCTACACCTTC. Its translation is CASSQRGQGTTNYGYTF.

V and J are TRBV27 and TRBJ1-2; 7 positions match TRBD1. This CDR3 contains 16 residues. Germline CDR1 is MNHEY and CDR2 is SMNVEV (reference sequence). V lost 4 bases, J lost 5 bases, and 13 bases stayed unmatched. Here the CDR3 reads CASSWGDSSLGYGYTF. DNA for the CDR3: TGTGCCAGCAGTTGGGGGGACAGTTCACTTGGGTATGGCTACACCTTC.

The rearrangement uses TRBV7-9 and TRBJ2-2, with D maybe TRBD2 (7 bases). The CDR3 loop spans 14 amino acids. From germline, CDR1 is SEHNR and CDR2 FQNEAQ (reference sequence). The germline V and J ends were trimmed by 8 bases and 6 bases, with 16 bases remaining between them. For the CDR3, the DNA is TGTGCCAGCGGGAGGGGGGGCCGCGCCGGGGAGCTGTTTTTT. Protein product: CASGRGGRAGELFF.

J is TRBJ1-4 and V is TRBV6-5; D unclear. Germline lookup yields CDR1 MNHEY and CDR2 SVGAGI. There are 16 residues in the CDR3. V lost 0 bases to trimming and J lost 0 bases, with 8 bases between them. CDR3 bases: TGTGCCAGCAGTTACTCGAACAGTGCAACTAATGAAAAACTGTTTTTT. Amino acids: CASSYSNSATNEKLFF.

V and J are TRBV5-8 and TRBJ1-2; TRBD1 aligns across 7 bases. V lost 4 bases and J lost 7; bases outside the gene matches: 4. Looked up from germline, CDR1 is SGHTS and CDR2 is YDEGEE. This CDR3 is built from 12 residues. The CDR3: CASSHRGSGYTF. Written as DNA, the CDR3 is TGTGCCAGCAGCCACAGGGGAAGTGGCTACACCTTC.

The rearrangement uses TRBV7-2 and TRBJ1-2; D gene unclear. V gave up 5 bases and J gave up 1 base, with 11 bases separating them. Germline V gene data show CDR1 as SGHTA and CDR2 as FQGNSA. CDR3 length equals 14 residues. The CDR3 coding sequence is TGTGCCAGCAGCCCCGGACGGGATAACTATGGCTACACCTTC. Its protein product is CASSPGRDNYGYTF.

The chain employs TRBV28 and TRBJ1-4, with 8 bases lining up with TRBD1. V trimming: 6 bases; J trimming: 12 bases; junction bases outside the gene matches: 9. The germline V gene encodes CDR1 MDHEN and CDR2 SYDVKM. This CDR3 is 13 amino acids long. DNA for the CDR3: TGTGCCAGCAGCGGGACTCCGACAGGGGAACTGTTTTTT. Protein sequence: CASSGTPTGELFF.

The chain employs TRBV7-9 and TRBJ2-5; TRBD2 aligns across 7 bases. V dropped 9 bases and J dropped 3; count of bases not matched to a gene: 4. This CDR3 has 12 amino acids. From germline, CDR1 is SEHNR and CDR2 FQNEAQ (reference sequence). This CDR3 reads CASSRGEETQYF. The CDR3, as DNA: TGTGCCAGTAGCCGGGGGGAAGAGACCCAGTACTTC.

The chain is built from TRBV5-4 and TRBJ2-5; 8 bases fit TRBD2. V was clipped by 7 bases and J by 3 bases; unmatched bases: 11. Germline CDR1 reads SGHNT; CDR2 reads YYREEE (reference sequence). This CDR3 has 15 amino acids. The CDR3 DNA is TGTGCCAGCTGGCGCGGGGGGTCCCCCGAAGAGACCCAGTACTTC. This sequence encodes CASWRGGSPEETQYF.

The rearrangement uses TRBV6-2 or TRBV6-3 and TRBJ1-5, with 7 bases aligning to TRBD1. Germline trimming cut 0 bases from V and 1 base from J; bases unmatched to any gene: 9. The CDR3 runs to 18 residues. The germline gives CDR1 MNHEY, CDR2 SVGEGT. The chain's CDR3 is CASSYSFTTGRSNQPQHF. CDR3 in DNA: TGTGCCAGCAGTTACTCCTTTACGACAGGGCGGAGCAATCAGCCCCAGCATTTT.

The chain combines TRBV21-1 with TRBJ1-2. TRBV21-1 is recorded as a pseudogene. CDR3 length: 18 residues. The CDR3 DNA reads TGTGCCAGCAGCAACGACTCCCCGTGGGGGGGCGCTAACTATGGCTACACCTTC. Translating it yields CASSNDSPWGGANYGYTF.

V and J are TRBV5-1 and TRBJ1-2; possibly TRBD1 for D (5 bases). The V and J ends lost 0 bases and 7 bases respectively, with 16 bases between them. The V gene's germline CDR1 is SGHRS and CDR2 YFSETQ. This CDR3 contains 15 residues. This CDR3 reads CASSLEVGDSPGYTF. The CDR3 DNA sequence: TGCGCCAGCAGCTTGGAGGTAGGGGATTCTCCTGGCTACACCTTC.

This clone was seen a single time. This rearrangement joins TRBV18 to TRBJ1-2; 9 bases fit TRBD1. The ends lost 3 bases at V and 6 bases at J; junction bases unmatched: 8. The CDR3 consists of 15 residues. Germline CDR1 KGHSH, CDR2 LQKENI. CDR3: CASSPSGTGIHGYTF. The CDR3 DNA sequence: TGTGCCAGCTCACCCTCCGGGACAGGGATCCATGGCTACACCTTC.

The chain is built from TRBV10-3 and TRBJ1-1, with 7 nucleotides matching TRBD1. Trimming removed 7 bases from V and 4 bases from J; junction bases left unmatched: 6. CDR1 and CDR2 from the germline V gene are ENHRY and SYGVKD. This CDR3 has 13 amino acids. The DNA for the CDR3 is TGTGCCATCAACCTGGACAGGAGCACTGAAGCTTTCTTT. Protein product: CAINLDRSTEAFF.

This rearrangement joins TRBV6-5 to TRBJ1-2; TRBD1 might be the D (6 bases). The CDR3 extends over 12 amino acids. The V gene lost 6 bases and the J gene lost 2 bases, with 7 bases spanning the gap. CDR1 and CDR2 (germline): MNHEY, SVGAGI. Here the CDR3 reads CASSDRNYGYTF. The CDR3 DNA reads TGTGCCAGCAGCGACAGGAACTATGGCTACACCTTC.

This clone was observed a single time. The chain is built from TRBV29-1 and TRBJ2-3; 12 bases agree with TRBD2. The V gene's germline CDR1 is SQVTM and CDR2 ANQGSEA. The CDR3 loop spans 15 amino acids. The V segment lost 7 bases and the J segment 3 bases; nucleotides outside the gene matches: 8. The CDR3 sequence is CSASGLAGPTDTQYF. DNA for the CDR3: TGCAGCGCATCGGGACTAGCGGGCCCAACAGATACGCAGTATTTT.